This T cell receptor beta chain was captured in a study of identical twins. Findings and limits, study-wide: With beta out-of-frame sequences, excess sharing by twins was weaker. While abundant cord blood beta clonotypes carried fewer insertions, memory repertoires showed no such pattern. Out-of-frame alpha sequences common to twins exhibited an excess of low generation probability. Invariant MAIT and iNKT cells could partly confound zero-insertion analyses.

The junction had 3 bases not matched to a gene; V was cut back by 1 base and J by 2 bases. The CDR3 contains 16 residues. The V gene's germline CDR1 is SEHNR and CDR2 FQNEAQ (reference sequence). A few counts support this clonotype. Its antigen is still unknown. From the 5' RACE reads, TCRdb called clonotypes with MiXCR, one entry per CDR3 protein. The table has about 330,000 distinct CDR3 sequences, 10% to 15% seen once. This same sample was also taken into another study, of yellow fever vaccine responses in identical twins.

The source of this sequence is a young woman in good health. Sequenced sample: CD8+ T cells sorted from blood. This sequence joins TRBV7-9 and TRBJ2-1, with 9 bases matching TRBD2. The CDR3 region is CASSLVGGGAYNEQFF. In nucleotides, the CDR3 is TGTGCCAGCAGCTTAGTAGGCGGGGGGGCCTACAATGAGCAGTTCTTC.